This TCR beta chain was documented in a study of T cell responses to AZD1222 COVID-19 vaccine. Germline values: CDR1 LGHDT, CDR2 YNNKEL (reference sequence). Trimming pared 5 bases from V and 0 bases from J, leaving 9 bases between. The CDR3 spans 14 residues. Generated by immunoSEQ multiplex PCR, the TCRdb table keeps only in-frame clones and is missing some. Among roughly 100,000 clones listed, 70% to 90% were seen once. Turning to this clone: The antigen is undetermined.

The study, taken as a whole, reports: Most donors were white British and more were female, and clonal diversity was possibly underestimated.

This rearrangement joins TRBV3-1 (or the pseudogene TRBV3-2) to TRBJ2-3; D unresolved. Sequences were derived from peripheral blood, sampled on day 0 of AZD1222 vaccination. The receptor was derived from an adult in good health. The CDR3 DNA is TGTGCCAGCAGCATGTCATTTAGCACAGATACGCAGTATTTT. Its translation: CASSMSFSTDTQYF.